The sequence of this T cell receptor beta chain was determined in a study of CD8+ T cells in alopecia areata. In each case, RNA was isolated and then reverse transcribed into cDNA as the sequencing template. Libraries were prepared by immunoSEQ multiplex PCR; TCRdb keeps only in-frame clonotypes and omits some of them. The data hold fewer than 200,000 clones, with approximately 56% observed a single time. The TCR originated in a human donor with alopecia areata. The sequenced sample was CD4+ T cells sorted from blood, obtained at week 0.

The CDR3: CSARDTEAFF. The CDR3 coding sequence is TGCAGTGCTAGAGACACTGAAGCTTTCTTT. This chain connects TRBV20-1 to TRBJ1-1; D remains unclear. Germline-derived CDR1 and CDR2 are DFQATT and SNEGSKA (reference sequence). The V end was cut by 0 bases, the J end by 4 bases, with 0 bases between. This CDR3 has 10 amino acids.